These T cell receptor beta chains were read from a single sample in a study of beta chain features in type 1 diabetes. TCRdb's table, derived via immunoSEQ multiplex PCR, lists solely in-frame clones and lacks some. Here the sample spans some 150,000 clones, under 11% being singletons. What was sequenced was naive CD4+ T cells from blood. All receptors come from a young man in good health. Both conserved end residues are part of each CDR3. A D gene is named only where the DNA matches it firmly. The listing skips clone size in some rows; elsewhere it reads once, few, many or a size class.

CDR3 DNA,CDR3 protein,V gene,clone size,D gene,J gene
TGTGCCAGCAGGGAAAGACAGGGGCTTGGACATGAGCAGTTCTTC,CASRERQGLGHEQFF,TRBV6-5,-,TRBD1,TRBJ2-1
TGTGCCAGCAGCTCCGGAGGCGGAAACGAGCAGTACTTC,CASSSGGGNEQYF,TRBV7-2,-,-,TRBJ2-7
TGCGCCAGCAGCCTAGGACAGGAGGTCTACGAGCAGTACTTC,CASSLGQEVYEQYF,TRBV4-1,-,TRBD1,TRBJ2-7
TGTGCCAGCAGTGAAGCGCCGGGACTAGCGGAGGCTAGCACAGATACGCAGTATTTT,CASSEAPGLAEASTDTQYF,TRBV2,-,TRBD2,TRBJ2-3
TGTGCCAGCAGCTTAACCTACACAGATACGCAGTATTTT,CASSLTYTDTQYF,TRBV7-8,few,-,TRBJ2-3
TGTGCCATCAGGGGAGCGGGGGACTTCAATGAGCAGTTCTTC,CAIRGAGDFNEQFF,TRBV10-3,-,TRBD2,TRBJ2-1
TGCGCCAGCAGCAAGGACAGGCAGCTCAATGAGCAGTTCTTC,CASSKDRQLNEQFF,TRBV5-1,-,TRBD1,TRBJ2-1
TGCGCCAGCAGCCGTGGCTTGATCCGACTGATGAACACTGAAGCTTTCTTT,CASSRGLIRLMNTEAFF,TRBV4-3,-,-,TRBJ1-1
TGCGCCAGCAGCTTGGCGAACGGGGGGGCCTTCTACAATGAGCAGTTCTTC,CASSLANGGAFYNEQFF,TRBV5-1,-,TRBD2,TRBJ2-1
TGCGCCAGCAGCCCAAGCCAGGGGGACTATGGCTACACCTTC,CASSPSQGDYGYTF,TRBV4-3,once,TRBD1,TRBJ1-2
TGTGCCAGCAGCGTGAGCCGGGACACCGACACAGATACGCAGTATTTT,CASSVSRDTDTDTQYF,TRBV9,-,-,TRBJ2-3
TGTGCCAGTAGAAAAACGGGAGGGAACTACGAGCAGTACTTC,CASRKTGGNYEQYF,TRBV19,-,TRBD2,TRBJ2-7
TGTGCCAGCAGCGTAGCGGGGGATTACGAGCAGTACTTC,CASSVAGDYEQYF,TRBV9,-,-,TRBJ2-7
TGTGCCAGCTCACCACCGACGGGGAACAATGAGCAGTTCTTC,CASSPPTGNNEQFF,TRBV18,-,-,TRBJ2-1
TGTGCCATCAGTGAGGCTGAAGGGACAGGGGAGAACACTGAAGCTTTCTTT,CAISEAEGTGENTEAFF,TRBV10-3,-,TRBD1,TRBJ1-1
TGTGCCAGCAGCCTCGCTGGGACTGGGGCGGGTGAGCAGTACTTC,CASSLAGTGAGEQYF,TRBV7-2,few,-,TRBJ2-7
TGTGCCAGCAGTTTTAGGGGCACTGAAGCTTTCTTT,CASSFRGTEAFF,TRBV6-5,few,-,TRBJ1-1
TGTGCCAGCAGCTCTAGCACGGGATATAGCAATCAGCCCCAGCATTTT,CASSSSTGYSNQPQHF,TRBV5-8,few,-,TRBJ1-5
TGCGCCAGCAGCGGCGGGGGGGCCGGCAATCAGCCCCAGCATTTT,CASSGGGAGNQPQHF,TRBV4-1,-,-,TRBJ1-5
TGTGCCAGCAGCGTAGATCTTAGCGGGGGGACCCGAGAACAGTTCTTC,CASSVDLSGGTREQFF,TRBV9,-,TRBD2,TRBJ2-1
TGTGCCAGCAGTTCGAACCTAGCGGGTCCTACCTACGAGCAGTACTTC,CASSSNLAGPTYEQYF,TRBV2,-,TRBD2,TRBJ2-7
TGTGCCAGCAGCCGAGGCAGCCTAGTATCGCAAGAGACCCAGTACTTC,CASSRGSLVSQETQYF,TRBV5-4,few,-,TRBJ2-5
TGTGCCAGCAGCCCCGGGGGAGCCAAAAACATTCAGTACTTC,CASSPGGAKNIQYF,TRBV6-6,-,-,TRBJ2-4
TGTGCCATCACCCTTGGTGGGGCAACCAACTATGGCTACACCTTC,CAITLGGATNYGYTF,TRBV10-3,few,-,TRBJ1-2
TGTGCCAGCAGCCGGGACAGGGTGGATGAGCAGTTCTTC,CASSRDRVDEQFF,TRBV7-7,many,TRBD1,TRBJ2-1
TGTGCCAGCAGCGTAGAAGGAGGCGGGGAGCTGTTTTTT,CASSVEGGGELFF,TRBV9,few,-,TRBJ2-2
TGTGCCAGCAGCGCGAGAACAGGGAGCTCTGGAAACACCATATATTTT,CASSARTGSSGNTIYF,TRBV9,-,-,TRBJ1-3
TGTGCCAGCAGCCCGCAGGGACTAGCGGGGGGGCCAGGGGATACGCAGTATTTT,CASSPQGLAGGPGDTQYF,TRBV21-1,few,-,TRBJ2-3
TGTGCCAGCAGCTTAGGGGCTGGCTCTGGGGCCAACGTCCTGACCTTC,CASSLGAGSGANVLTF,TRBV7-3,-,-,TRBJ2-6
TGTGCCAGCAGCGTAAGGGGGGGGGTGAACACCGGGGAGCTGTTTTTT,CASSVRGGVNTGELFF,TRBV9,few,-,TRBJ2-2
TGTGCCAGCAGCGCCTCCCGGGGGGTGTACAATGAGCAGTTCTTC,CASSASRGVYNEQFF,TRBV7-2,few,TRBD2,TRBJ2-1
TGCGCCAGCACCCTTAGGGCAGGGGACAATCAGCCCCAGCATTTT,CASTLRAGDNQPQHF,TRBV10-2,few,-,TRBJ1-5
TGCAGCGCCCGGGACAGGGGCCCCGATACGCAGTATTTT,CSARDRGPDTQYF,TRBV29-1,-,TRBD1,TRBJ2-3
TGTGCCAGCAGCTTAAGAGGGATCGAAGAGACCCAGTACTTC,CASSLRGIEETQYF,TRBV7-2,many,-,TRBJ2-5
TGTGCCACCAGCAGAGATTCCGGGACAGAAACTTTCTTT,CATSRDSGTETFF,TRBV15,-,TRBD1,TRBJ1-1
TGTGCCAGCAGAGCTACTAGCGGGGGGGCCGACAATGAGCAGTTCTTC,CASRATSGGADNEQFF,TRBV9,many,TRBD2,TRBJ2-1
TGTGCCTGGAACACAGGGGGCTTCGAGCAGTACTTC,CAWNTGGFEQYF,TRBV30,few,TRBD1,TRBJ2-7